These T cell receptor beta chains were read from a single sample in a study of blood T cells in healthy people across ages. One entry per CDR3 protein, called by TCRdb with MiXCR from the 5' RACE reads. The table has around 1,600,000 distinct CDR3 sequences, less than 45% seen once; the top ten hold over 3.5%. The sequencing input was blood. All receptors come from a woman younger than 30 in good health. The CDR3 runs from the conserved cysteine through the conserved F or W. Fields, in order: clone size, D gene, V gene, J gene, CDR3 DNA, CDR3 protein. D genes are given only for firm matches. Only some rows state a clone size, as once, few, many or a class for expanded clones.

.	TRBD1	TRBV27	TRBJ1-1	TGTGCCAGCAGACATCAAACAGGGGGCTACACTGAAGCTTTCTTT	CASRHQTGGYTEAFF
few	.	TRBV30	TRBJ2-5	TGTGCCTGGAGTGTAATGGGGACGCAAGAGACCCAGTACTTC	CAWSVMGTQETQYF
few	TRBD2	TRBV7-2	TRBJ2-3	TGTGCCAGCAGCCCGTGGGCGGGAGGGGATACAGATACGCAGTATTTT	CASSPWAGGDTDTQYF
.	.	TRBV4-3	TRBJ1-2	TGCGCCAGCAGCCTGGGAACAATGGGCAGGGACTCGGGTGGCTACACCTTC	CASSLGTMGRDSGGYTF
.	.	TRBV19	TRBJ1-1	TGTGCCAGTATTGGCCGGGGTGGGGTCACTGAAGCTTTCTTT	CASIGRGGVTEAFF
.	.	TRBV6-2/TRBV6-3	TRBJ2-7	TGTGCCAGCAGATCCATCCCTTACTACGAGCAGTACTTC	CASRSIPYYEQYF
.	.	TRBV5-1	TRBJ2-5	TGCGCCAGCAGAGAGGGGACAAACCAAGAGACCCAGTACTTC	CASREGTNQETQYF
.	.	TRBV20-1	TRBJ2-1	TGCAGTGCTAGAGGCACTGCATATGAGACCTACAATGAGCAGTTCTTC	CSARGTAYETYNEQFF
.	.	TRBV6-2/TRBV6-3	TRBJ2-5	TGTGCCAGCAGTCCCGGGACTCTGCAAGAGACCCAGTACTTC	CASSPGTLQETQYF
few	TRBD2	TRBV25-1	TRBJ2-7	TGTGCCAGCAGTGAATCTCCCGGGACTAGCGGCTACAATGAGCAGTACTTC	CASSESPGTSGYNEQYF
once	.	TRBV20-1	TRBJ1-5	TGCAGTGCTAGAGAAACGGGCGTTCGCAGCAGCAATCAGCCCCAGCATTTT	CSARETGVRSSNQPQHF
.	.	TRBV3-1	TRBJ1-5	TGTGCCAGCAGCCACGCGGGCGGTGATCAGCCCCAGCATTTT	CASSHAGGDQPQHF
many	.	TRBV9	TRBJ1-3	TGTGCCAGCAGCTCCAGGACGGCTGGAAACACCATATATTTT	CASSSRTAGNTIYF
few	TRBD2	TRBV10-1	TRBJ2-7	TGCGCCAGCAGTGAGTACGGGAGGGGCTACGAGCAGTACTTC	CASSEYGRGYEQYF
.	.	TRBV12-3/TRBV12-4	TRBJ2-1	TGTGCCAGCAGTCCACCGGGACCGGCCTTGGGTGAGCAGTTCTTC	CASSPPGPALGEQFF
.	.	TRBV7-9	TRBJ2-1	TGTGCCAGCAGCTTAGAACGAGGAAGGACGGGAGATGAGCAGTTCTTC	CASSLERGRTGDEQFF
.	.	TRBV3-1	TRBJ1-2	TGTGCCAGCAGCCAACCCCATGCTGGCTACACCTTC	CASSQPHAGYTF
.	TRBD2	TRBV20-1	TRBJ2-3	TGCAGTGCGGGTGTAGCGGGAGTCAGGGATACGCAGTATTTT	CSAGVAGVRDTQYF
.	TRBD2	TRBV4-1	TRBJ2-7	TGCGCCAGCAGCCAAGGGACTAGCGGAGAGGGTTACGAGCAGTACTTC	CASSQGTSGEGYEQYF
.	.	TRBV28	TRBJ1-1	TGTGCCAGCAGTTCTTCCCAACGGGGGCGCAGGACTGAAGCTTTCTTT	CASSSSQRGRRTEAFF
.	TRBD1	TRBV12-3/TRBV12-4	TRBJ1-1	TGTGCCAGCAGCCGTAGAGGACAGGGGACTGAAGCTTTCTTT	CASSRRGQGTEAFF
.	.	TRBV4-2	TRBJ2-7	TGTGCCAGCAGCCACTTGGACAGTCCCTACGAGCAGTACTTC	CASSHLDSPYEQYF
.	TRBD1	TRBV9	TRBJ1-1	TGTGCCAGCAGCGTAGGGAGGGGGCGAACTGAAGCTTTCTTT	CASSVGRGRTEAFF
few	.	TRBV3-1	TRBJ1-5	TGTGCCAGCAGGGAGGGACCTCAGCCCCAGCATTTT	CASREGPQPQHF